The subject of this entry is one T cell receptor (beta chain). One entry per CDR3 protein, called by TCRdb with MiXCR from the 5' RACE reads. The repertoire holds 37,000 or so distinct CDR3 sequences, with 5.8% as singletons. The entry originates in a study of early T cells in non-severe SARS-CoV-2 infection. V dropped 4 bases and J dropped 6 bases, with 15 bases sitting between them. Per germline, CDR1 SGHTA and CDR2 FQGNSA. The CDR3 is 14 residues long. This TCR was sampled from an adult who was a healthcare worker with PCR-confirmed SARS-CoV-2 infection or an uninfected control (not recorded which). This chain links TRBV7-2 with TRBJ1-2; D might be TRBD1 (5 bases). Sequencing was carried out using whole blood. The CDR3: CASSSQAGSDGYTF. In DNA, the CDR3 is TGTGCCAGCAGCTCCCAAGCAGGGTCGGATGGCTACACCTTC.